Presented here are 29 T cell receptor beta chains from one specimen sequenced in a study of Tregs in tolerant kidney transplant recipients. Data came from immunoSEQ multiplex PCR; TCRdb stores just in-frame clones and leaves some out. The sample lists about 94,000 clones; 93% were seen once. The material was CD4+ T cells from blood, obtained before the transplant. These receptors were obtained from a human donor who received a combined kidney and bone marrow transplant.

The genes are TRBV28 and TRBJ2-7; 7 nucleotides align to TRBD2. Trimming removed 3 bases from V and 3 bases from J; junction bases left unmatched: 5. The CDR3 runs 14 residues. Looked up from germline, CDR1 is MDHEN and CDR2 is SYDVKM. As DNA, the CDR3 is TGTGCCAGCAGTTTTTTGCGGGGGATCTACGAGCAGTACTTC. This encodes CASSFLRGIYEQYF.

The rearrangement joins TRBV5-4 to TRBJ1-2, with D tentatively TRBD1 (5 bases). The CDR3 runs to 15 residues. Germline CDR1 reads SGHNT; CDR2 reads YYREEE (reference sequence). Trimming removed 5 bases from V and 1 base from J, with 15 bases in between. The CDR3, as DNA: TGTGCCAGCAGACCGACAGTGAGTGGTAACTATGGCTACACCTTC. Translating it yields CASRPTVSGNYGYTF.

J is TRBJ2-1 and V is TRBV18; possible D gene TRBD2, 7 bases. The CDR3 is 19 amino acids. Deletions cut 3 bases from V and 7 bases from J, with 28 bases between. Germline values: CDR1 KGHSH, CDR2 LQKENI. In DNA form, the CDR3 reads TGTGCCAGCTCACCCTACACTTCGGGACTATTCAGGGGAGAGAATGAGCAGTTCTTC. This gives the protein CASSPYTSGLFRGENEQFF.

The J gene is TRBJ1-1, the V gene TRBV21-1; the table's D call, TRBD1, has no DNA check behind it. TRBV21-1 is designated a pseudogene. This CDR3 comprises 17 residues. DNA for the CDR3: TGTGCCAGCAGCAATCTAAATTTACCGGGACAGAACACTGAAGCTTTCTTT. Translation gives CASSNLNLPGQNTEAFF.

The chain joins TRBV28 to TRBJ1-2, with TRBD1 matching over 9 bases. The V gene end was trimmed by 4 bases and the J gene end by 2 bases; junction bases not matched to a gene: 5. The CDR3 has 15 amino acids. CDR1 is MDHEN, CDR2 SYDVKM, per germline. CDR3: CASSSSGTGNYGYTF. DNA for the CDR3: TGTGCCAGCAGTTCCTCCGGGACAGGGAACTATGGCTACACCTTC.

The CDR3 coding sequence is TGTGCCAGCAGCCTAGGCGGCACAGATACGCAGTATTTT. This gives the protein CASSLGGTDTQYF. The rearrangement uses TRBV11-2 and TRBJ2-3, with no clear D. This CDR3 is built from 13 residues. Looked up from germline, CDR1 is SGHAT and CDR2 is FQNNGV. V was shortened by 5 bases and J by 1 base, with 7 bases between the two germline ends.

The genes are TRBV9 and TRBJ2-5, with D unresolved. Trimming stripped 2 bases from V and 5 bases from J, with 10 bases between. The CDR3 covers 13 residues. Germline CDR1 is SGDLS and CDR2 is YYNGEE. CDR3 nucleotide sequence: TGTGCCAGCAGCGTTGCCCCACGGGAGACCCAGTACTTC. Encoded protein: CASSVAPRETQYF.

The rearrangement links TRBV18 to TRBJ2-3; no clear D. CDR1 is KGHSH, CDR2 LQKENI, per germline. Trimming shortened V by 1 base and J by 0 bases, and 11 bases separated the two germline ends. This CDR3 is built from 16 residues. The CDR3 loop is CASSPRTLSSTDTQYF. The DNA of the CDR3 is TGTGCCAGCTCACCACGTACACTATCGAGCACAGATACGCAGTATTTT. Complete variable domain (other parts from reference TRBV18 and TRBJ2-3): NAGVMQNPRHLVRRRGQEARLRCSPMKGHSHVYWYRQLPEEGLKFMVYLQKENIIDESGMPKERFSAEFPKEGPSILRIQQVVRGDSAAYFCASSPRTLSSTDTQYFGPGTRLTVL.

The chain joins TRBV7-9 to TRBJ1-6, with TRBD1 as a possible D gene (5 bases). Germline-derived CDR1 and CDR2 are SEHNR and FQNEAQ (reference sequence). This CDR3 has 13 residues. Trimming took 3 bases from V and 8 from J, leaving 8 bases between them. The CDR3 DNA reads TGTGCCAGCAGCTTTGACAGAGATTCACCCCTCCACTTT. Protein sequence: CASSFDRDSPLHF.

The J gene is TRBJ1-6, the V gene TRBV30; unclear D gene. Germline lookup yields CDR1 GTSNPN and CDR2 SVGIG (reference sequence). Trimming stripped 0 bases from V and 7 bases from J, with 7 bases between. This CDR3 is built from 13 residues. The CDR3 DNA is TGTGCCTGGAGTGTTCGTGAGAATTCACCCCTCCACTTT. Translated: CAWSVRENSPLHF.

The chain joins TRBV7-6 to TRBJ1-6, with D uncertain. V lost 3 bases to trimming and J lost 8 bases, with 14 bases between them. Germline assignment: CDR1 SGHVS and CDR2 FNYEAQ. This CDR3 has 15 amino acids. This CDR3 reads CASSLTGSRDSPLHF. The CDR3 region has the DNA TGTGCCAGCAGCTTGACCGGGAGCCGAGATTCACCCCTCCACTTT.

V and J are TRBV5-1 and TRBJ2-7; D gene unclear. CDR3 length: 14 residues. Per germline, CDR1 SGHRS and CDR2 YFSETQ. The ends were cut back, 7 bases at V and 3 bases at J, with 17 bases in the middle. DNA of the CDR3: TGCGCCAGCGGATCCTTAGCAGACGTCTACGAGCAGTACTTC. Translation: CASGSLADVYEQYF.

CDR3 amino acids: CASSLVALPYEQYF. The CDR3 coding sequence is TGTGCCAGCAGCTTAGTAGCGTTGCCTTACGAGCAGTACTTC. V is TRBV11-2 and J is TRBJ2-7; D possibly corresponds to TRBD2 (5 bases). CDR1 is SGHAT, CDR2 FQNNGV, per germline. V lost 1 base and J 4 bases, leaving 11 bases between the germline ends. This CDR3 comprises 14 residues.

The chain is built from TRBV4-3 and TRBJ2-5, with 12 bases fitting TRBD2. There are 16 residues in the CDR3. The trim removed 4 bases at V and 1 base at J, leaving 4 bases unmatched. Germline CDR1 reads LGHNA; CDR2 reads YSLEER. The CDR3 region has the DNA TGCGCCAGCAGCCCCACTAGCGGGAGGCCCCAAGAGACCCAGTACTTC. Encoded protein: CASSPTSGRPQETQYF.

This clone has just one count. The chain couples TRBV4-3 to TRBJ1-2, with D uncertain. The length of the CDR3 is 14 residues. With 0 bases removed from V and 8 bases from J, the gap between germline ends came to 13 bases. Germline CDR1 LGHNA, CDR2 YSLEER. CDR3 DNA sequence: TGCGCCAGCAGCCAAGATCGGAGGGTTCGAGGCTACACCTTC. This encodes CASSQDRRVRGYTF.

The rearrangement joins TRBV2 to TRBJ2-7, with 7 bases matching TRBD1. The CDR3 covers 12 residues. Germline CDR1 SNHLY, CDR2 FYNNEI. J gave up 7 bases and V 6 bases, and 6 bases lay outside the gene matches. The CDR3 region has the DNA TGTGCCAGCAGCGTTTACAGGGGAGAGCAGTACTTC. This gives the protein CASSVYRGEQYF.

The V call is TRBV7-6, the J call TRBJ1-3; no reliable D call. Germline V gene data show CDR1 as SGHVS and CDR2 as FNYEAQ. V lost 0 bases and J lost 0, with 3 bases in between. The CDR3 covers 14 residues. The CDR3 nucleotides read TGTGCCAGCAGCTTAGCTAGCTCTGGAAACACCATATATTTT. It translates to CASSLASSGNTIYF.

The V and J genes are TRBV12-2 and TRBJ2-2; the table calls TRBD1, which could not be checked here. TRBV12-2 is termed a pseudogene. CDR3 length: 13 residues. CDR3 nucleotide sequence: TGTGCAAGTCGCCCCCAGGTACGCGGGGAGCTGTTTTTT. It codes for CASRPQVRGELFF.

The chain joins TRBV28 to TRBJ1-3, with 9 bases identical to TRBD1. The germline gives CDR1 MDHEN, CDR2 SYDVKM. V lost 0 bases and J lost 0; bases outside the gene matches: 9. CDR3 size: 19 residues. CDR3 sequence reads: CASSLWGTGPNYSGNTIYF. The CDR3 DNA reads TGTGCCAGCAGTTTATGGGGGACAGGGCCTAACTACTCTGGAAACACCATATATTTT.

Worth noting for this clone: This sample includes further DNA sequences coding for the same CDR3. Here the CDR3 reads CASSVASQETQYF. Here the CDR3 DNA reads TGTGCCAGCAGCGTAGCGTCCCAAGAGACCCAGTACTTC. This chain uses TRBV9 with TRBJ2-5; D gene uncertain. Germline V gives CDR1 SGDLS, CDR2 YYNGEE. The CDR3 spans 13 residues. V was cut by 0 bases and J by 1 base, with 4 bases left in between.

V and J are TRBV5-1 and TRBJ2-5; 8 bases fit TRBD1. CDR1 is SGHRS and CDR2 is YFSETQ in the germline V gene. CDR3 size: 14 residues. Trimming at V came to 0 bases and at J to 8 bases, leaving 6 bases not matched to a gene. The CDR3, as DNA: TGCGCCAGCAGCTTGGATTGGCAGGGGGCAACCCAGTACTTC. Amino acid sequence: CASSLDWQGATQYF.

This chain links TRBV6-6 with TRBJ2-2; D ambiguous. From germline, CDR1 is MNHNY and CDR2 SVGAGI (reference sequence). The length of the CDR3 is 14 residues. Trimming removed 0 bases from V and 3 bases from J, with 5 bases in between. Here the CDR3 DNA reads TGTGCCAGCAGTTACTCAGAGTACACCGGGGAGCTGTTTTTT. As protein: CASSYSEYTGELFF.

The rearrangement links TRBV5-1 to TRBJ2-7; 14 nucleotides line up with TRBD2. The trim removed 3 bases at V and 7 bases at J, leaving 3 bases unmatched. The CDR3 has 14 residues. CDR1 and CDR2 from the germline V gene are SGHRS and YFSETQ. The CDR3 DNA reads as TGCGCCAGCAGCTCCGGGACTAGCGGGAGAGAGCAGTACTTC. Translated: CASSSGTSGREQYF. The full variable domain, rest sourced from reference TRBV5-1 and TRBJ2-7, is KAGVTQTPRYLIKTRGQQVTLSCSPISGHRSVSWYQQTPGQGLQFLFEYFSETQRNKGNFPGRFSGRQFSNSRSEMNVSTLELGDSALYLCASSSGTSGREQYFGPGTRLTVT.

This chain links TRBV27 with TRBJ2-1; TRBD2 might be the D (6 bases). With 5 bases removed from V and 5 bases from J, the gap between germline ends came to 16 bases. The CDR3 is 15 residues long. Germline-derived CDR1 and CDR2 are MNHEY and SMNVEV (reference sequence). CDR3: CASSPDYPIHNEQFF. In nucleotides, the CDR3 is TGTGCCAGCAGTCCGGACTACCCTATACACAATGAGCAGTTCTTC.

V usage is TRBV5-1 and J usage is TRBJ2-3; no clear D gene. V lost 5 bases and J 4 bases, leaving 5 bases between the germline ends. The length of the CDR3 is 11 residues. Germline V gene lookup returns CDR1 SGHRS and CDR2 YFSETQ. The CDR3 here is CASRAADTQYF. CDR3 DNA sequence: TGCGCCAGCAGGGCGGCAGATACGCAGTATTTT.

The rearrangement uses TRBV30 and TRBJ2-1, with D possibly matching TRBD2 (6 bases). The CDR3 loop spans 16 amino acids. CDR1 is GTSNPN and CDR2 is SVGIG in the germline V gene (reference sequence). Trimming took off 0 bases at V and 1 base at J, with 13 bases between the two ends. The CDR3 loop is CAWSVNIGLSYNEQFF. The CDR3 bases are TGTGCCTGGAGTGTAAACATCGGACTATCCTACAATGAGCAGTTCTTC.

The chain carries TRBV7-3 and TRBJ2-1; 7 nucleotides line up with TRBD2. With 0 bases clipped from V and 6 bases from J, the junction kept 2 bases outside the gene matches. This CDR3 has 14 residues. Germline V lookup: CDR1 SGHTA, CDR2 FQGTGA. CDR3 residues: CASSLTWTSNEQFF. The DNA for the CDR3 is TGTGCCAGCAGCTTAACTTGGACTAGCAATGAGCAGTTCTTC.

This rearrangement joins TRBV7-3 to TRBJ2-3; a possible D gene is TRBD2 (6 bases). Germline CDR1 is SGHTA and CDR2 is FQGTGA. The CDR3 extends over 15 amino acids. V was shortened by 2 bases and J by 3 bases, with 12 bases between the two germline ends. As DNA, the CDR3 is TGTGCCAGCAGCTTAGGAGGGGCTTTGACAGATACGCAGTATTTT. Translation: CASSLGGALTDTQYF.

This clone was observed a single time. V usage is TRBV6-5 and J usage is TRBJ2-7, with TRBD2 matching over 7 bases. The J segment lost 0 bases and the V segment lost 2 bases, leaving 4 bases of the junction unmatched. This CDR3 contains 15 residues. Looked up from germline, CDR1 is MNHEY and CDR2 is SVGAGI. For the CDR3, the DNA is TGTGCCAGCAGTTACGGGGGGGTTGGCTCCTACGAGCAGTACTTC. This sequence encodes CASSYGGVGSYEQYF.